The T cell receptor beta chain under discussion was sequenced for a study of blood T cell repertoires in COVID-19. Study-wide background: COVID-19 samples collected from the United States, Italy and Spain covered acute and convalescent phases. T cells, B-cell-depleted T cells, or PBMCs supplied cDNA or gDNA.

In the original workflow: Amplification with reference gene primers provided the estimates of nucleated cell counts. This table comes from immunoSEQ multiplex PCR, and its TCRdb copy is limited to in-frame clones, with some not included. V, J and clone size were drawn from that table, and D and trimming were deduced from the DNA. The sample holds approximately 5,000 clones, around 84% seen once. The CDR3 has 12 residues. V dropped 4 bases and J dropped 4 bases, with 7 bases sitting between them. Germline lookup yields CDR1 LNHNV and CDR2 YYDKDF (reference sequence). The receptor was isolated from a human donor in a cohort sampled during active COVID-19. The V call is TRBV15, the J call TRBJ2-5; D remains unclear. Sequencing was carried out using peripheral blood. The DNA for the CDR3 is TGTGCCACCAGCAAAAACGGAGAGACCCAGTACTTC. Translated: CATSKNGETQYF.